Below, one TCR beta chain is given with its context. Its specificity is unknown. The CDR3 length is 15 residues. The V end was cut by 1 base, the J end by 2 bases, with 12 bases between. CDR1 and CDR2 from the germline V gene are SGHNT and YYREEE (reference sequence). The sample belongs to a study of graft-versus-host responses after intestinal transplantation. General study findings and limits: Some GvH clones were seen earlier in gut or blood, suggesting intestinal origin. High graft-versus-host to host-versus-graft clonal ratios were found in allografts of patients who had graft-donor T cell macrochimerism.

The assay was immunoSEQ multiplex PCR, and TCRdb's table has in-frame clones only and misses some. The table lists roughly 99,000 clones, more than 75% of them singletons. The clonotype originates from a human patient who received an intestinal transplant, so some T cells may come from the graft donor. Sample: PBMCs, taken 255 days after intestinal transplant. The V call is TRBV5-4, the J call TRBJ2-5; a possible D gene is TRBD2 (6 bases). CDR3 loop: CASSLPTRGQETQYF. CDR3 in DNA: TGTGCCAGCAGCTTGCCCACCCGGGGGCAAGAGACCCAGTACTTC.